This T cell receptor (beta chain) appears in the sequencing data of a study of cytomegalovirus exposure and HLA in healthy donors (dated by TCRdb to the late 2010s). Broadly, across the study: An earlier analysis of some 620 of the donors reported approximately 280 Gb of sequence data and 117 million unique TCR beta sequences obtained from about 179 million T cells. Donor age, sex, ethnicity and CMV serostatus were compiled together with the repertoire data. HLA typing included class I and class II loci at four-digit resolution. An early release that covered about 600 HLA-typed donors contained approximately 320 gigabases of sequencing data and around 85 million unique TCR sequences. The later analysis used no new phenotypic data to find candidate immune exposures, relying instead on TCR beta sequences and their occurrence across donors. To study patterns of TCR occurrence, a later analysis re-analyzed previously published TCR beta repertoires from around 700 donors and added high-resolution HLA genotyping. In a later genetic analysis, genome-wide SNP genotypes for about three fifths of the 666 donors were used, and that subset was treated as a discovery cohort. Typing coverage differed by locus: A, B, C, DRB1 and DQB1 were typed in about 620-640 donors, DQA1 in roughly 500, DPA1 in approximately 600, and DPB1 in 472. Every repertoire in the discovery cohort had been generated on one and the same sequencing platform. High-throughput TCR immunosequencing, statistical association of individual TCRs with disease status, and machine learning were combined to predict cytomegalovirus infection status. Of the 300 to 450 genotyped donors, roughly 80% fell in the genetic ancestry cluster associated with self-reported Caucasian donors. The study aimed to test whether cataloging public T cell receptors could reveal signatures of past pathogen exposure. To decide whether each TCR beta V gene segment behaved as functional or pseudogenic, an earlier analysis of approximately 600 of the donors relied on high-throughput TCR beta sequencing. Across approximately 400 genotyped donors of the cohort, an average of roughly 250,000 unique TCR beta nucleotide sequences per donor were sequenced, and 15% to 20% of those sequences were non-productive. The study used immunosequencing to profile the T cell repertoires of around 600 subjects and linked those repertoires to cytomegalovirus serostatus. Four or five DR-DQ haplotypes were handled as single units for association and clustering, since linkage in the cohort was strong. Besides the first cohort of roughly 660 subjects, a separate validation cohort made up of 120 different subjects was used. General findings and caveats noted by the study authors: According to a later analysis, TCR association rates differed among HLA loci, with DRB1 alleles showing the most associated TCRs and HLA-C alleles showing the fewest. Roughly uniform sequencing depth across donors was assumed in presence/absence analyses, although this assumption may not hold. In a later genetic analysis, a missense DCLRE1C variant was associated with V-gene and J-gene trimming of TCR beta chains, and the association was replicated in an independent cohort. The study gave a list of under 200 TCR beta chains associated with cytomegalovirus. Only TCR beta chains were sequenced in this cohort, and the absence of alpha or paired-chain data limited detectable features. According to a later analysis, most CMV-associated TCR beta chains appeared to be HLA-restricted, and the HLA associations seemed to be driven largely by CMV exposure. In a later analysis, HLA-associated TCR beta chains were found to be more clonally expanded and to have lower generation probabilities than equally common non-associated chains. A further reported finding was that TCR beta sequences accurately predicted the HLA-A and HLA-B alleles for most subjects in the first cohort. In a later genetic analysis, fewer N-insertions in productive TCRs were reported among donors in an Asian-associated ancestry cluster than the roughly 670-donor mean. When HLA alleles, especially DR and DQ, strongly co-occurred, TCR associations were difficult to assign to individual alleles. A cluster of highly shared sequence variants was judged likely to represent a technical artifact of the sequencing pipeline. In a later analysis, about 17,000 TCR beta sequences were associated with specific HLA alleles at a false discovery rate of 0.05. For the cohort, immune exposure information was limited to CMV serostatus. Most TCR sequences were observed very rarely across donors, whereas some public TCRs were present in many individuals. About 17 rarely observed V segments, including chromosome 9 orphons, were excluded from the earlier analysis of about 610 of the donors because counts were too low. Several of the top co-occurrence clusters appeared to be linked to parvovirus B19, influenza, CMV and Epstein-Barr virus, according to a later analysis. An earlier analysis of 587 of the donors showed that most TCR beta V segments appeared in productive rearrangements either about 87% or about 30% of the time, which broadly matched IMGT annotations. In vitro tests confirmed that a few of the cytomegalovirus-associated TCR beta chains recognize cytomegalovirus antigens. Because HLA typing was missing for some donors at each locus, association tests included only the typed subset. Correlated functional status among segregating V segments might be attributable to linkage disequilibrium, but an unknown experimental factor could not be ruled out. Cytomegalovirus status was reported to be diagnosed by the classifier with high specificity and sensitivity in both the original and validation cohorts. It was suggested by the authors that the approach could potentially be generalized to other disease states and immunological phenotypes.

Library prep was done by the immunoSEQ multiplex PCR assay. The multiplex PCR relied on a mix of 60 forward primers for TCR Vbeta segments and 13 reverse primers for TCR Jbeta segments. Amplification of the CDR3 region of rearranged TCR beta genes was performed with a multiplex PCR assay on genomic DNA. On the Illumina HiSeq System, the amplified TCR beta libraries were sequenced as 87-base-pair reads. The study's own analysis went as follows. Across the roughly 670 repertoires, a later analysis counted around 80 million unique TCR beta chains, approximately 10 million of which were shared by at least two donors. Raw reads were error-corrected and collapsed into unique sequences by a nearest-neighbor algorithm in which closely related sequences were merged to remove PCR and sequencing errors. V, D and J gene segments were assigned by aligning CDR3 sequences to IMGT reference sequences. Each retained sequence needed at least a six-nucleotide match to both a V gene segment and a J gene segment. A rearrangement counted as productive if the CDR3 had no stop codons and remained in frame with V and J, and every other rearrangement counted as non-productive. CDR3 was defined by IMGT convention, running from the second conserved V-encoded cysteine to the conserved J-encoded phenylalanine. The earlier analysis of a few hundred of the donors excluded any sequence lacking an unambiguous match to a single V gene segment. In an earlier analysis of 587 of the donors, V segments were called functional above 56.7% productive rearrangements and were called segregating when the between-donor standard deviation exceeded 5%. A statistical classification framework was developed to diagnose cytomegalovirus status using the catalog of TCR beta chain sequences. In a later analysis, TCR nucleotide sequences were compared against IMGT/GENE-DB human TR gene sequences so that V and J genes could be assigned. A later analysis assigned CDR3 sequences and most-parsimonious VDJ recombination scenarios with the TCRdist pipeline. In a later analysis, each TCR beta chain was defined by its CDR3 amino acid sequence together with its V-gene family, and reads without a unique V-gene family were excluded. A later analysis removed 500 to 650 highly shared, low-generation-probability nucleotide sequences to deal with suspected cross-contamination and a sequencing artifact. In a later analysis, a clonal expansion index was calculated for each public chain from normalized within-repertoire ranks of inferred template counts. In a later analysis, generation probabilities were computed using a VDJ recombination model fitted to out-of-frame rearrangements, and the results were checked against IGoR. In a later analysis, TCR-TCR, TCR-HLA and TCR-CMV co-occurrence was scored with hypergeometric tests, and a repertoire-size bias correction was applied to TCR pairs. To estimate false discovery rates, a later analysis permuted the HLA or CMV assignments 20 times. In a later analysis, co-occurring TCRs were grouped using DBSCAN, with TCRdist sequence similarity added in when clustering inside HLA-allele-positive subsets. Repertoires with fewer than 30,000 or more than 120,000 public chains, plus five repertoires with anomalous nucleotide sharing, were excluded from co-occurrence clustering. What TCRdb holds here is the immuneACCESS table cut down to in-frame rearrangements. Part of the clones is not present; checked against another copy, under half of the missing clones reflect an unresolved V gene, and the others are unexplained. The V and J calls and the clone size are those of that table, but D and trimming were determined from the DNA. Per the sample table, the count is some 200,000 clones. The ten largest clones take up about 6.5% of the sample.

The cohort comprised 666 healthy bone marrow donors. Cohort members were all nominally healthy when sampled, although unrecorded immune exposures were likely present. The donor was CMV seronegative and belonged to the group of 352 seronegative cohort members. Every donor gave a peripheral blood sample, and the peripheral blood mononuclear cells from that sample were used for TCR beta sequencing. The Qiagen DNeasy Blood Extraction Kit was used to extract genomic DNA from the blood cell samples. As concerns this clone: Its antigen is still unknown.

Material: PBMCs. The sequence was collected from a man aged 25 to 40 in good health and CMV-seronegative.

The CDR3 loop reads CATHPLGHDSYEQYF. The DNA sequence is given as TGTGCCACCCATCCATTGGGACACGACTCCTACGAGCAGTACTTC. The chain joins TRBV6-5 to TRBJ2-7, with TRBD1 perhaps the D gene, on 6 matching bases. The germline V gene gives CDR1 as MNHEY and CDR2 as SVGAGI. Trimming removed 10 bases from V and 0 bases from J, leaving 19 bases between the germline ends. The CDR3 goes from the cysteine to the phenylalanine over 15 residues. The only DNA kept is the CDR3, 45 bases in frame from the first base.